This TCR beta chain was obtained from a study of radiotherapy plus CTLA-4 blockade in lung cancer. Overall study findings and caveats: According to reports, early shifts in blood T cell clones, alongside interferon-beta, forecast response most accurately.

The V gene's germline CDR1 is KGHSH and CDR2 LQKENI. Trimming cost V 3 bases and J 7 bases; bases outside gene matches: 4. This CDR3 comprises 15 residues. Measured with immunoSEQ multiplex PCR; TCRdb has only the in-frame clones, and not every one. Here the sample spans about 84,000 clones, more than 70% being singletons. Concerning this clone: The antigen remains undetermined.

This sequence originates from a human donor with non-small cell lung cancer that progressed on radiotherapy plus ipilimumab. The sample here was peripheral blood, taken from a patient treated with radiotherapy plus ipilimumab. The gene calls are TRBV18 and TRBJ1-5, with TRBD1 identical over 12 bases. The CDR3 DNA follows: TGTGCCAGCTCACCGGGACAGGGGGCGCGGCAGCCCCAGCATTTT. Translation: CASSPGQGARQPQHF.